Below, one T cell receptor beta chain is given with its context. The antigen is unknown. Primers included in the PCR were 60 Vbeta and 13 Jbeta primers. TCRdb's copy holds only in-frame clones and misses some; the assay was immunoSEQ multiplex PCR. The sample includes around 200,000 clones, roughly 80% of them seen just once. The sample belongs to a study of cytomegalovirus exposure and HLA in healthy donors. The study's findings and limits: Among TCR beta chains, those listed as cytomegalovirus-associated numbered fewer than 200. Across HLA loci, a later analysis found differing TCR association rates, with DRB1 most and HLA-C fewest.

Germline V CDR1 and CDR2: SGHTS, YDEGEE. CDR3 length: 13 residues. The germline V and J ends were trimmed by 3 bases and 9 bases, with 10 bases remaining between them. The receptor was derived from a boy younger than 18 in good health and CMV-seronegative. Sequencing was carried out using PBMCs. V gene TRBV5-8 combines with J gene TRBJ1-6, with a possible D match to TRBD1 (5 bases). CDR3 residues: CASSSWGLSPLHF. CDR3 DNA sequence: TGTGCCAGCAGCTCATGGGGCCTTTCACCCCTCCACTTT.